This is a list of T cell receptor beta chains from one sample in a study of T-cell reconstitution after alpha-beta-depleted transplantation in children. TCRdb ran MiXCR on the PCR reads and lists one entry per CDR3 protein. The repertoire consists of around 340,000 distinct CDR3 sequences, with more than 10% occurring once and the leading ten covering 4% to 5.5%. Sequencing was performed on PBMCs, taken from the stem cell graft. These receptors were collected from a human donor who donated a stem cell graft to a child with Fanconi anemia. Both conserved end residues are part of each CDR3. D genes are given only for firm matches. Part of the rows lack a size; the others show once, few, many or a class for expanded clones.

size	D	V	J	CDR3	DNA
NA	NA	TRBV11-2	TRBJ2-1	CASSREGWASSYNEQFF	TGTGCCAGCAGCAGAGAGGGCTGGGCCAGCTCCTACAATGAGCAGTTCTTC
many	NA	TRBV7-3	TRBJ1-1	CASGVGLNTEAFF	TGTGCCAGCGGGGTTGGGTTGAACACTGAAGCTTTCTTT
NA	NA	TRBV12-3/TRBV12-4	TRBJ1-5	CASSFRGQFGQPQHF	TGTGCCAGCAGTTTCAGGGGTCAGTTCGGTCAGCCCCAGCATTTT
few	TRBD2	TRBV27	TRBJ2-4	CASSFRSGDIQYF	TGTGCCAGCAGTTTCAGGAGCGGGGACATTCAGTACTTC
few	NA	TRBV18	TRBJ2-1	CASSPDAANEQFF	TGTGCCAGCTCACCTGATGCAGCAAATGAGCAGTTCTTC
once	NA	TRBV7-2	TRBJ2-1	CASSEAGSRYNEQFF	TGTGCCAGCAGCGAAGCCGGGAGCCGATACAATGAGCAGTTCTTC
many	NA	TRBV7-2	TRBJ2-3	CASSLVQGTDTQYF	TGTGCCAGCAGCTTAGTCCAGGGGACAGATACGCAGTATTTT
NA	NA	TRBV12-3/TRBV12-4	TRBJ1-1	CASSFGPPNTEAFF	TGTGCCAGCAGTTTCGGCCCTCCGAACACTGAAGCTTTCTTT
NA	TRBD2	TRBV12-3/TRBV12-4	TRBJ2-1	CASRYRTSGSYNEQFF	TGTGCCAGCAGATACCGGACTAGCGGCTCCTACAATGAGCAGTTCTTC
many	NA	TRBV7-6	TRBJ2-3	CASSLASGRTDTQYF	TGTGCCAGCAGCTTAGCGAGCGGCCGCACAGATACGCAGTATTTT
NA	NA	TRBV4-3	TRBJ1-5	CASSHDRNSNQPQHF	TGCGCCAGCAGCCATGACAGAAATAGCAATCAGCCCCAGCATTTT
NA	NA	TRBV2	TRBJ1-1	CAISEAGNPIGSTEAFF	TGTGCCATCAGTGAAGCCGGTAACCCCATCGGGAGCACTGAAGCTTTCTTT
few	NA	TRBV6-2/TRBV6-3	TRBJ2-3	CASSYLGRNTQYF	TGTGCCAGCAGTTACTTAGGAAGGAATACGCAGTATTTT
few	NA	TRBV4-1	TRBJ1-4	CASSRRQTNNEKLFF	TGCGCCAGCAGCCGAAGACAGACCAATAATGAAAAACTGTTTTTT
few	NA	TRBV7-9	TRBJ1-4	CASSPWDVRSGLFF	TGTGCCAGCAGCCCCTGGGACGTCCGATCAGGGCTGTTTTTT
NA	NA	TRBV5-1	TRBJ2-6	CASSLEWGANVLTF	TGCGCCAGCAGCTTAGAGTGGGGGGCCAACGTCCTGACTTTC
few	NA	TRBV12-3/TRBV12-4	TRBJ1-6	CASSFQKGSPLHF	TGTGCCAGCAGTTTCCAAAAGGGTTCACCCCTCCACTTT
few	NA	TRBV5-1	TRBJ1-2	CASSLDGRIYGYTF	TGCGCCAGCAGCTTGGACGGGCGGATCTATGGCTACACCTTC
few	NA	TRBV2	TRBJ2-5	CASSEAQGGGETQYF	TGTGCCAGCAGTGAAGCCCAGGGGGGAGGAGAGACCCAGTACTTC
many	NA	TRBV5-5	TRBJ2-6	CASSLAGFSGANVLTF	TGTGCCAGCAGCTTGGCCGGGTTCTCTGGGGCCAACGTCCTGACTTTC
NA	NA	TRBV27	TRBJ1-3	CASSLFPGNTIYF	TGTGCCAGCAGTTTATTCCCAGGAAACACCATATATTTT
NA	NA	TRBV20-1	TRBJ2-5	CSALPGMGRETQYF	TGCAGTGCCCTTCCTGGGATGGGGAGAGAGACCCAGTACTTC
many	TRBD2	TRBV15	TRBJ2-1	CATSRDRLAGNEQFF	TGTGCCACCAGCAGAGATCGGCTAGCGGGCAATGAGCAGTTCTTC
NA	NA	TRBV12-3/TRBV12-4	TRBJ2-4	CASSPQMSNIQYF	TGTGCCAGCAGTCCCCAGATGTCGAACATTCAGTACTTC
few	NA	TRBV11-1	TRBJ1-1	CASSDRGPGKAFF	TGTGCCAGCAGCGACCGGGGGCCGGGGAAAGCTTTCTTT
NA	NA	TRBV7-2	TRBJ2-3	CASSQQQRDTQYF	TGTGCCAGCAGCCAACAACAGCGGGATACGCAGTATTTT
few	TRBD1	TRBV6-5	TRBJ1-1	CASRGGAGSEAFF	TGTGCCAGCAGAGGGGGCGCAGGATCTGAAGCTTTCTTT
few	NA	TRBV2	TRBJ1-1	CASSELGAQNTEAFF	TGTGCCAGCAGTGAGCTAGGGGCGCAGAACACTGAAGCTTTCTTT
few	NA	TRBV25-1	TRBJ2-1	CASSEFGKPEQFF	TGTGCCAGCAGTGAATTCGGAAAACCTGAGCAGTTCTTC
few	NA	TRBV10-2	TRBJ2-1	CASSDLPAGWGEQFF	TGCGCCAGCAGTGACCTGCCGGCAGGGTGGGGTGAGCAGTTCTTC
many	TRBD1	TRBV6-5	TRBJ1-5	CASRSGTGIQPQHF	TGTGCCAGCAGGTCCGGGACAGGGATTCAGCCCCAGCATTTT
many	NA	TRBV5-1	TRBJ2-5	CASSLEGRQETQYF	TGCGCCAGCAGCTTGGAGGGGCGACAAGAGACCCAGTACTTC
NA	NA	TRBV5-1	TRBJ1-1	CASSQMSENTEAFF	TGCGCCAGCAGTCAGATGAGCGAAAACACTGAAGCTTTCTTT
few	NA	TRBV29-1	TRBJ2-5	CSVEDWQIRKTQYF	TGCAGCGTTGAAGACTGGCAGATCCGAAAGACCCAGTACTTC
NA	TRBD1	TRBV9	TRBJ1-2	CASSMAGTVNYGYTF	TGTGCCAGCAGCATGGCCGGGACAGTGAACTATGGCTACACCTTC
few	NA	TRBV9	TRBJ2-7	CASSVGGTSGYEQYF	TGTGCCAGCAGCGTAGGAGGGACATCGGGATACGAGCAGTACTTC
NA	NA	TRBV28	TRBJ1-5	CASSSAARANQPQHF	TGTGCCAGCAGTTCGGCTGCCAGGGCCAATCAGCCCCAGCATTTT
few	TRBD2	TRBV14	TRBJ2-3	CASSQKARGLAGVDTQYF	TGTGCCAGCAGCCAAAAGGCGCGAGGACTAGCGGGAGTTGATACGCAGTATTTT
many	NA	TRBV12-3/TRBV12-4	TRBJ1-1	CASSLKTGNTEAFF	TGTGCCAGCAGTTTAAAAACAGGGAACACTGAAGCTTTCTTT
NA	TRBD1	TRBV6-2/TRBV6-3	TRBJ2-2	CASSYAYRGSGGELFF	TGTGCCAGCAGTTACGCCTACAGGGGTAGTGGCGGGGAGCTGTTTTTT
NA	NA	TRBV6-2/TRBV6-3	TRBJ1-5	CASSRSVGSNQPQHF	TGTGCCAGCAGTCGCTCGGTGGGTAGCAATCAGCCCCAGCATTTT
NA	NA	TRBV6-2/TRBV6-3	TRBJ2-7	CASRVQGAYEQYF	TGTGCCAGCAGGGTACAGGGAGCATACGAGCAGTACTTC
NA	NA	TRBV4-3	TRBJ2-2	CASSQVGGELFF	TGCGCCAGCAGCCAAGTTGGCGGGGAGCTGTTTTTT
many	TRBD1	TRBV29-1	TRBJ2-7	CSVRDRASYEQYF	TGCAGCGTAAGGGACAGGGCGTCCTACGAGCAGTACTTC